A selection of T cell receptor beta chains follows, all from one sample in a study of T cells after yellow fever vaccination. TCRdb used MiXCR to reprocess the 5' RACE reads, holding one entry per CDR3 protein. There are more than 350,000 distinct CDR3 sequences in the sample; more than 9% occur only once, and around 18% lies in the top ten. Specimen: PBMCs, collected on the day of the first yellow fever vaccination. The receptors here all came from a man aged 18 to 29 who received the YFV17D yellow fever vaccine. The CDR3 runs from the conserved cysteine through the conserved F or W. A D gene is named only where the DNA matches it firmly. Expanded clones are given a class, and other clones once, few, many or no size at all.

clone size	J gene	V gene	D gene	CDR3 protein	CDR3 DNA
few	TRBJ1-1	TRBV4-2	NA	CASSQDLNEAFF	TGTGCCAGCAGCCAAGATCTGAATGAAGCTTTCTTT
NA	TRBJ1-2	TRBV5-5	TRBD1	CASSFAGTGGDYGYTF	TGTGCCAGCAGCTTCGCCGGGACAGGGGGCGACTATGGCTACACCTTC
NA	TRBJ1-2	TRBV20-1	NA	CSASRVNYGYTF	TGCAGTGCTAGCCGAGTAAACTATGGCTACACCTTC
many	TRBJ2-2	TRBV6-2/TRBV6-3	NA	CASSPRWAYTGELFF	TGTGCCAGCAGTCCACGTTGGGCTTACACCGGGGAGCTGTTTTTT
NA	TRBJ1-5	TRBV6-2/TRBV6-3	NA	CASSYSVRGQPQHF	TGTGCCAGCAGTTACTCGGTAAGGGGCCAGCCCCAGCATTTT
many	TRBJ2-7	TRBV7-2	NA	CASSPHRLHEQYF	TGTGCCAGCAGCCCCCATAGGCTGCACGAGCAGTACTTC
NA	TRBJ2-1	TRBV15	TRBD1	CATSRDRGDEQFF	TGTGCCACCAGCCGGGACAGGGGCGATGAGCAGTTCTTC
many	TRBJ1-2	TRBV6-5	NA	CASSYSRREFGYTF	TGTGCCAGCAGTTACTCAAGGAGGGAGTTTGGCTACACCTTC
few	TRBJ2-2	TRBV7-8	NA	CASSLPKLPRSGAGELFF	TGTGCCAGCAGCTTGCCCAAGCTGCCTAGGTCGGGTGCCGGGGAGCTGTTTTTT
NA	TRBJ2-1	TRBV5-1	NA	CASSLTLNEQFF	TGCGCCAGCAGCTTGACGTTGAATGAGCAGTTCTTC
NA	TRBJ2-7	TRBV6-1	NA	CASTIRQTYEQYF	TGTGCCAGCACAATACGACAGACCTACGAGCAGTACTTC
NA	TRBJ1-1	TRBV27	TRBD1	CASSRTGSMNTEAFF	TGTGCCAGCAGTCGGACAGGGAGTATGAACACTGAAGCTTTCTTT
NA	TRBJ2-7	TRBV7-2	NA	CASSLATATAYEQYF	TGTGCCAGCAGCTTAGCCACAGCAACGGCCTACGAGCAGTACTTC
few	TRBJ1-6	TRBV4-1	TRBD1	CASSQAGTGGAYNSPLHF	TGCGCCAGCAGCCAAGCCGGGACAGGGGGCGCCTATAATTCACCCCTCCACTTT
few	TRBJ1-2	TRBV5-1	TRBD1	CASSLELGGQGYGYTF	TGCGCCAGCAGCTTGGAGTTGGGGGGACAGGGGTATGGCTACACCTTC
few	TRBJ2-1	TRBV20-1	TRBD2	CSARALAGGRSSYNEQFF	TGCAGTGCTAGAGCATTAGCGGGGGGCCGGAGCTCCTACAATGAGCAGTTCTTC
NA	TRBJ1-1	TRBV27	NA	CASSPYGPNTEAFF	TGTGCCAGCAGTCCCTACGGCCCGAACACTGAAGCTTTCTTT
NA	TRBJ1-4	TRBV28	NA	CASSFPGPDEKLFF	TGTGCCAGCAGTTTTCCAGGGCCGGATGAAAAACTGTTTTTT
NA	TRBJ1-6	TRBV5-1	NA	CASSFPDSPLHF	TGCGCCAGCAGCTTCCCGGATTCACCCCTCCACTTT
NA	TRBJ2-3	TRBV20-1	NA	CSAARRGFSTDTQYF	TGCAGTGCTGCCCGAAGGGGCTTTAGCACAGATACGCAGTATTTT
many	TRBJ2-7	TRBV7-9	NA	CASSLNQASSYEQYF	TGTGCCAGCAGTCTCAACCAGGCGAGCTCCTACGAGCAGTACTTC
many	TRBJ2-5	TRBV5-6	NA	CASSLWDQETQYF	TGTGCCAGCAGCTTGTGGGACCAAGAGACCCAGTACTTC
once	TRBJ2-7	TRBV19	NA	CASSIDAGLSSYEQYF	TGTGCCAGTAGTATAGATGCAGGGCTCAGCTCCTACGAGCAGTACTTC
NA	TRBJ2-3	TRBV29-1	TRBD2	CSVAGTSERTDTQYF	TGCAGCGTTGCCGGGACTAGCGAAAGGACAGATACGCAGTATTTT
few	TRBJ2-5	TRBV10-3	TRBD2	CAIRGGQGPETQYF	TGTGCCATCCGCGGGGGTCAGGGTCCAGAGACCCAGTACTTC
few	TRBJ1-1	TRBV2	NA	CASSSAMNTEAFF	TGTGCCAGCAGTTCCGCGATGAACACTGAAGCTTTCTTT
NA	TRBJ2-1	TRBV18	TRBD1	CASSPQDRVYNEQFF	TGTGCCAGCTCACCACAGGACAGGGTGTACAATGAGCAGTTCTTC
NA	TRBJ1-4	TRBV6-5	TRBD1	CASRYHRGPFEKLFF	TGTGCCAGCAGATATCACAGGGGCCCTTTCGAAAAACTGTTTTTT
NA	TRBJ2-1	TRBV5-1	TRBD2	CASSLRGGVHEQFF	TGCGCCAGCAGCTTACGCGGGGGGGTCCATGAGCAGTTCTTC
NA	TRBJ2-3	TRBV2	TRBD2	CASSGGDSGGRGRYGDTQYF	TGTGCCAGCAGTGGGGGTGATAGCGGGGGGCGAGGGAGGTATGGAGATACGCAGTATTTT
NA	TRBJ1-2	TRBV7-8	NA	CASSLDWALGGYTF	TGTGCCAGCAGCTTAGATTGGGCCTTAGGTGGCTACACCTTC
NA	TRBJ1-2	TRBV4-1	NA	CASSQDKVRGRGFYGYTF	TGCGCCAGCAGCCAAGATAAAGTCCGGGGCAGAGGCTTTTATGGCTACACCTTC
NA	TRBJ2-4	TRBV5-4	NA	CASSLRRDINIQYF	TGTGCCAGCAGCTTGCGCCGGGACATAAACATTCAGTACTTC